The 13 T cell receptor beta chains reported below all come from one sample, sequenced in a study of blood T cell repertoires in COVID-19. Assay used: immunoSEQ multiplex PCR; TCRdb lists only in-frame clones, some missing. The sample gives under 350,000 clones, more than 75% of which show up once; 2.6% is in the top ten. The specimen sequenced was PBMCs or T cells enriched from blood (not recorded which). The receptors derive from a man aged 60 to 69 who had recovered from COVID-19.

The J gene is TRBJ2-7, the V gene TRBV19, with 8 bases matching TRBD1. The CDR3 spans 17 residues. CDR1 is LNHDA and CDR2 is SQIVND in the germline V gene (reference sequence). V trimming: 3 bases; J trimming: 2 bases; junction bases outside the gene matches: 12. The CDR3 sequence is CASSISRGREGPYEQYF. The CDR3 bases are TGTGCCAGTAGTATTTCCAGGGGGCGCGAAGGGCCCTACGAGCAGTACTTC.

The chain recombines TRBV3-1 (or the pseudogene TRBV3-2) with TRBJ2-1; TRBD2 might be the D (5 bases). Germline V lookup: CDR1 LGHDT, CDR2 YNNKEL (reference sequence). V gave up 4 bases and J gave up 3 bases, with 19 bases separating them. The CDR3 length is 17 residues. CDR3 nucleotide sequence: TGTGCCAGCAGCCCAAGATCTCAGCGGTTTAGCTACAATGAGCAGTTCTTC. It translates to CASSPRSQRFSYNEQFF.

The J gene is TRBJ2-7, the V gene TRBV7-6, with a weak D call TRBD2 (5 bases). Trimming shortened V by 1 base and J by 3 bases, and 13 bases separated the two germline ends. Germline CDR1 SGHVS, CDR2 FNYEAQ. The CDR3 runs to 15 residues. The DNA for the CDR3 is TGTGCCAGCAGCTTAGAAGGTGGGAGAATCTACGAGCAGTACTTC. Translation gives CASSLEGGRIYEQYF.

This chain uses TRBV2 with TRBJ2-5, with D possibly being TRBD1 (7 bases). The V end was cut by 3 bases, the J end by 5 bases, with 31 bases between. The CDR3 consists of 20 residues. Germline V gene lookup returns CDR1 SNHLY and CDR2 FYNNEI. CDR3 DNA: TGTGCCAGCAGTGACGCGGCCGCGGGAAGGGGTCGACAGGGTAGGGAGACCCAGTACTTC. Encoded protein: CASSDAAAGRGRQGRETQYF.

The rearrangement uses TRBV7-3 and TRBJ2-1; TRBD2 matches 15 bases. This CDR3 region has 17 residues. Per germline, CDR1 SGHTA and CDR2 FQGTGA. Germline trimming cut 1 base from V and 7 bases from J; bases unmatched to any gene: 5. The CDR3 coding sequence is TGTGCCAGCAGCTTAAGAACCGGGACTAGCGGGGGGAATGAGCAGTTCTTC. Protein sequence: CASSLRTGTSGGNEQFF.

The J gene is TRBJ2-2, the V gene TRBV5-6, with 9 bases aligning to TRBD1. The V segment lost 5 bases and the J segment 4 bases; nucleotides outside the gene matches: 6. The germline gives CDR1 SGHDT, CDR2 YYEEEE. The CDR3 covers 15 residues. The chain's CDR3 is CASRLTGGRTGELFF. The CDR3 coding sequence is TGTGCCAGCAGGTTGACAGGGGGTCGCACCGGGGAGCTGTTTTTT.

The chain couples TRBV10-1 to TRBJ1-2, with 9 bases matching TRBD1. Germline CDR1 reads WNHNN; CDR2 reads SYGVQD (reference sequence). The V gene end was trimmed by 6 bases and the J gene end by 8 bases; junction bases not matched to a gene: 19. The CDR3 is made up of 17 amino acids. The CDR3 DNA follows: TGCGCCAGCAGGAGAATGGGACAGGGATCAGGTGCAGGGGGCTACACCTTC. Translating it yields CASRRMGQGSGAGGYTF.

V gene TRBV10-2 combines with J gene TRBJ2-7, with D perhaps matching TRBD1 (6 bases). The CDR3 covers 14 residues. The germline V gene has CDR1 WSHSY and CDR2 SAAADI. V lost 6 bases and J lost 5, with 17 bases in between. The CDR3 protein is CASRSEGVGNEQYF. The CDR3 nucleotides are TGCGCCAGCAGGTCCGAGGGGGTGGGAAACGAGCAGTACTTC.

J is TRBJ1-3 and V is TRBV15; D is unresolved. V was cut by 0 bases and J by 0 bases, with 9 bases left in between. CDR1 LNHNV and CDR2 YYDKDF come from the germline V gene (reference sequence). There are 16 residues in the CDR3. The CDR3 nucleotides are TGTGCCACCAGCAGAGATGTAACAAACTCTGGAAACACCATATATTTT. Translated, it gives CATSRDVTNSGNTIYF.

The chain combines TRBV4-1 with TRBJ1-2, with TRBD1 as a possible D gene (6 bases). This CDR3 is 15 amino acids long. CDR1 and CDR2 from the germline V gene are MGHRA and YSYEKL. Trimming removed 4 bases at V and 2 bases at J, with 14 bases between. The CDR3 bases are TGCGCCAGCAGCCCCGATCGGGACAAGAACTATGGCTACACCTTC. Protein: CASSPDRDKNYGYTF.

The chain employs TRBV10-2 and TRBJ1-3; a possible D gene is TRBD1 (6 bases). Per germline, CDR1 WSHSY and CDR2 SAAADI. V lost 1 base and J 1 base, leaving 11 bases between the germline ends. The CDR3 runs to 16 residues. The CDR3 DNA sequence: TGCGCCAGCAGTGAGTTGGGACAAGGTTCTGGAAACACCATATATTTT. It translates to CASSELGQGSGNTIYF.

The V gene is TRBV9, the J gene TRBJ1-1; perhaps TRBD1 as D (6 bases). Trimming took 4 bases from V and 1 from J, leaving 17 bases between them. Germline loops: CDR1 SGDLS, CDR2 YYNGEE. This CDR3 is built from 16 residues. The CDR3 here is CASSPWTDLKNTEAFF. CDR3 coding DNA: TGTGCCAGCAGCCCCTGGACAGACTTAAAGAACACTGAAGCTTTCTTT.

This sequence joins TRBV7-2 and TRBJ1-1; D ambiguous. V was trimmed by 5 bases and J by 5 bases, leaving 12 bases between them. This CDR3 contains 13 residues. The germline CDR1 and CDR2 sequences are SGHTA and FQGNSA. In DNA form, the CDR3 reads TGTGCCAGCAGCCTGATGAGGTCGACTGAAGCTTTCTTT. Translated: CASSLMRSTEAFF. The variable domain in full, completed from reference TRBV7-2 and TRBJ1-1, reads GAGVSQSPSNKVTEKGKDVELRCDPISGHTALYWYRQSLGQGLEFLIYFQGNSAPDKSGLPSDRFSAERTGGSVSTLTIQRTQQEDSAVYLCASSLMRSTEAFFGQGTRLTVV.